Listed here is a single T cell receptor (beta chain). This clonotype has ten or more counts. Which antigen it targets is not known. No per-base quality is available; no much larger clone lies one base away. The time point label on this specimen signifies: longitudinal time-point 3. The healthy controls were volunteers from a blood bank in Maryland, USA. For unsorted PBMC libraries, 2 million PBMCs were used after storage in RNAlater at -80 degrees C until RNA extraction. Peripheral blood was subjected to Ficoll-Hypaque density gradient centrifugation to isolate PBMCs, which were then cryopreserved in liquid nitrogen. cDNA synthesis used template-switch 5'RACE with a primer carrying a 10-nucleotide random unique molecular identifier tagging each TCR transcript. Every sequencing run yielded over 180 million TCR-beta sequences covering 15-18 subjects. The RNeasy kit was used for extraction of total RNA. The KAPA Real-time Library Amplification kit was used to amplify TCR-beta VDJ regions with primers for the TCR constant region and the 5'RACE anchor. Sample indexes and Illumina adaptors were added in a first PCR, after which library yield was increased in a second PCR. After purification with Ampure beads, the TCR product of roughly 650 bp was size-selected on a 2% E-gel SizeSelection system. Library quality was checked on a Bioanalyzer, concentration was measured with Qubit, and libraries were quantified with the Kapa Library Quantification kit before pooling. Paired-end 2 x 150 bp sequencing of the libraries was performed on an Illumina HiSeq 2500. To increase sequence diversity, roughly 23-30% phiX was spiked into each library pool. The paper's data handling went like this. The UMI-based MiGEC pipeline processed quality-filtered reads and removed over 75% of raw TCR sequences during error correction. IMGT germline references were used for aligning VDJ genes, and each clonotype was defined as a unique CDR3 amino acid sequence together with its V-J genes. Clonal expansion, Shannon diversity and CDR3 relatedness were evaluated with VDJtools (CalcPairwiseDistances, ClusterSamples), while phylogenetic trees were built in CLCbio workbench. A clone was classed as expanded if it had 8 or more unique UMIs, a cutoff based on coefficient-of-variation modelling across technical triplicates. TCRdb redid the processing of the public reads, applying fastp at Q25 and MiXCR, and retained in-frame beta chains. CDR3 protein sequences are deduplicated, and each keeps its most common genes and DNA. The V and J calls were not made by the authors but by TCRdb's processing. This sample is represented by approximately 45,000 distinct CDR3 sequences; 13% of them were singletons. The top ten constitute about an eighth of the sample.

This record belongs to a study of neurological immune-mediated disorders (dated by TCRdb to about 2019). For the wider study: The study compared peripheral blood TCR-beta repertoires of HTLV-I-associated myelopathy (HAM/TSP) patients, multiple sclerosis patients and healthy controls using UMI-based sequencing. Longitudinal samples, technical triplicates and paired sorted CD4+ and CD8+ T-cell subsets, alongside PBMC samples, were included among the approximately 98 TCR-beta libraries. Longitudinal HAM/TSP and healthy donors had 3 time-points each (3-40 month intervals). The cohort included some 66 subjects: approximately 15 with HAM/TSP, some 34 with multiple sclerosis, and 20 or so healthy controls.

General conclusions and limits of the study: Expanded clones from different subjects shared no identical CDR3 amino acid sequences, which suggests that TCR-beta repertoires were private in all groups. TCR clonal expansion was highest in HAM/TSP patients and lowest in MS patients, with MS patients falling below even healthy controls.

The sequence derives from a man aged 25 to 40 in good health. The specimen was PBMCs.

The CDR3 protein sequence reads: CSALNPGTGDLYEQYF. The nucleotide sequence reads as follows: TGCAGTGCCCTTAATCCCGGGACAGGGGATTTATACGAGCAGTACTTC. The sequence is built from TRBV20-1 and TRBJ2-7; the central 10 bases match TRBD1. Taken from cysteine to phenylalanine, the CDR3 has 16 residues. Only the CDR3 DNA stays, 48 bases, in frame from base 1. At the junction V is shortened by 6 bases and J by 4 bases; bases outside the gene matches: 15. The germline V gene (reference sequence) specifies DFQATT as CDR1 and SNEGSKA as CDR2.